A single T cell receptor (beta chain) is shown here with its context. There is no known antigen for this receptor. No much larger clonotype is one base removed from it; base qualities were not supplied. The sample's treatment or condition label is to be understood as: in vitro stimulation with specific CMV peptide epitopes to enrich CMV-specific T cells. The entry originates in a study of T cell repertoires in cytomegalovirus infection (dated by TCRdb to the late 2010s). Background on the whole study: Recently identified HLA-C-restricted CMV epitopes, whose presentation resists viral immunomodulation, were targeted by peptide stimulations together with well-studied HLA-B-restricted epitopes. Donor HLA type was relevant to the analysis, because carriage of CMV infection together with the matching HLA type was indicated by public TCR beta signatures. The paper's findings and limits, for the study overall: The ex vivo response was dominated by HLA-C-restricted CMV-specific TCR beta clonotypes, and the single most frequent clonotype in two of eight donors was supplied by these HLA-C-restricted clonotypes. In both this cohort and an independent approximately 400-donor cohort, the cumulative frequency of public TCR beta family members distinguished carriers of CMV infection plus the relevant HLA type.

The listed sequencing device is Illumina HiSeq 1500. The public reads were reprocessed in TCRdb via fastp at Q25 and MiXCR, keeping in-frame beta chains. Duplicate CDR3 protein sequences are folded into a single record with the most common DNA and genes. This sample is represented by approximately 83,000 distinct CDR3 sequences; 24% of them were singletons. Of the sample, approximately 48% falls within the top ten clones. The cysteine opens and the phenylalanine closes a CDR3 of 14 amino acids. The sequence is cut down to CDR3 DNA, 42 bases in frame from base 1. Looking up the germline V gene (reference sequence) yields CDR1 MNHEY and CDR2 SMNVEV. V lost 1 base and J lost 4 bases; the stretch between them is 10 bases long.

The receptor comes from a human donor in good health (CMV status not recorded). Some clones in this sample may be carry-over from other donors' samples. The sample was CD8+ T cells from cultured PBMCs, taken from culture after CMV antigen stimulation. This chain joins TRBV27 to TRBJ1-1; too little of a D gene remains to name it. The CDR3 reads as follows: CASSLYKETTEAFF. The nucleotide sequence is TGTGCCAGCAGTTTATACAAGGAGACCACTGAAGCTTTCTTT.